This TCR beta chain appears in the sequencing data of a study of somatic mutations in cytotoxic T cells in rheumatoid arthritis. The study's findings and limits: No multiple-comparison adjustment was applied to the slight TRBV07 underrepresentation in rheumatoid arthritis patients. A largest CD8+ clone above 20% of CD8+ cells occurred in about an eighth of the roughly 65 patients.

The length of the CDR3 is 17 residues. The V gene lost 0 bases and the J gene lost 1 base, with 12 bases spanning the gap. CDR1 is LGHNA, CDR2 YSLEER, per germline. Profiling relied on immunoSEQ multiplex PCR, and the TCRdb table lists in-frame clones only, not all of them. The top ten clones hold over 15% of a sample with roughly 20,000 clones, approximately 67% of them seen once. Positive magnetic bead selection separated CD4+ and CD8+ cells, and flow cytometry confirmed purity. Comments on this clone: As yet, its antigen is unknown.

This sequence joins TRBV4-3 and TRBJ2-2, with a possible D match to TRBD1 (6 bases). Sequences were obtained from CD8+ T cells sorted from blood. This receptor was taken from an adult with rheumatoid arthritis. The CDR3 sequence is CASSQEQGPRNTGELFF. CDR3 nucleotides: TGCGCCAGCAGCCAAGAACAGGGACCCCGGAACACCGGGGAGCTGTTTTTT.